What follows are 9 T cell receptor beta chains derived from one specimen sequenced in a study of blood T cells in healthy people across ages (dated by TCRdb to 2014 to 2015). The receptor library was made with 5' RACE. Sequencing used an Illumina HiSeq 2500. A second about 7 to 12 cycle PCR used a sample-barcoded 5' primer and a J-beta primer mix. The public reads were reprocessed in TCRdb via fastp at Q25 and MiXCR, keeping in-frame beta chains. Each CDR3 protein gets just one entry, which takes the most common genes and DNA from the rows behind it. The sample yields 700,000 to 900,000 distinct CDR3 sequences; roughly 25% were counted once. The top ten clones comprise around 3% of the sample. This sample was also put to use in a study of T cells of mothers and their children.

The sample comprised blood. The receptors shown here come from a boy younger than 18 in good health.

This chain uses TRBV5-5 with TRBJ2-2; possibly TRBD1 or TRBD2 for D (6 bases each). V was clipped by 9 bases and J by 5 bases, with 20 bases between them. The CDR3 spans 15 residues. CDR1 and CDR2 (germline): SGHKS, YYEKEE (reference sequence). The CDR3 region has the DNA TGTGCCACCCAACCGGGGGCCGGGGATACCGGGGAGCTGTTTTTT. Translated, it gives CATQPGAGDTGELFF. The variable domain in full, with the rest retrieved from reference TRBV5-5 and TRBJ2-2, is DAGVTQSPTHLIKTRGQQVTLRCSPISGHKSVSWYQQVLGQGPQFIFQYYEKEERGRGNFPDRFSARQFPNYSSELNVNALLLGDSALYLCATQPGAGDTGELFFGEGSRLTVL.

J is TRBJ2-5 and V is TRBV10-3; 10 bases line up with TRBD1. The CDR3 runs to 15 residues. CDR1 is ENHRY, CDR2 SYGVKD, per germline. The J segment lost 2 bases and the V segment lost 5 bases, leaving 5 bases of the junction unmatched. The DNA of the CDR3 is TGTGCCATCAGTCGGGACAGGGGAGCTCAAGAGACCCAGTACTTC. Translated, it gives CAISRDRGAQETQYF.

Only a few counts were recorded for this clonotype. This rearrangement joins TRBV28 to TRBJ2-5, with a tentative D call TRBD1 (8 bases). The last part of the DNA fits TRBJ2-7 better; the J call may be wrong. Germline V gives CDR1 MDHEN, CDR2 SYDVKM. The CDR3 spans 14 residues. CDR3: CASLTGGAFYEQYF. CDR3 DNA: TGTGCCAGCTTAACAGGGGGGGCTTTTTACGAGCAGTACTTC.

This clonotype was picked up a small number of times. The chain links TRBV12-3 or TRBV12-4 to TRBJ2-1; 8 bases are shared with TRBD2. This CDR3 has 14 amino acids. J lost 7 bases, V lost 8 bases, and 10 bases had no gene match. CDR3 coding DNA: TGTGCCAGCCGCCCCGGCGGGGGGTCGAATGAGCAGTTCTTC. Its protein product is CASRPGGGSNEQFF.

This clonotype was seen a handful of times. The chain has TRBV29-1 and TRBJ2-5, with D unresolved. This CDR3 is 13 amino acids long. Germline values: CDR1 SQVTM, CDR2 ANQGSEA. V was shortened by 2 bases and J by 5 bases, with 12 bases between the two germline ends. CDR3 in amino acids: CSVECRAWETQYF. CDR3 sequence (DNA): TGCAGCGTTGAATGTAGGGCATGGGAGACCCAGTACTTC.

This clonotype was seen a few times. The chain employs TRBV4-1 and TRBJ2-1; 9 nucleotides line up with TRBD2. CDR1 and CDR2 (germline): MGHRA, YSYEKL. Germline trimming cut 6 bases from V and 5 bases from J; bases unmatched to any gene: 8. The CDR3 is made up of 15 amino acids. CDR3 DNA sequence: TGCGCCAGCAGTCTGCTAGCGGGGAGCCACAATGAGCAGTTCTTC. This translates into CASSLLAGSHNEQFF.

The gene calls are TRBV20-1 and TRBJ2-2, with 12 bases aligning to TRBD2. V dropped 4 bases and J dropped 3; count of bases not matched to a gene: 6. The length of the CDR3 is 16 residues. CDR1 and CDR2 from the germline V gene are DFQATT and SNEGSKA (reference sequence). The CDR3 protein is CSATPGLAGYTGELFF. For the CDR3, the DNA is TGCAGTGCTACCCCTGGACTAGCGGGATACACCGGGGAGCTGTTTTTT.

This clonotype was picked up one time. The genes are TRBV5-1 and TRBJ2-3, with D unclear. Between the trimmed V and J ends, which lost 4 bases and 3 bases, there was a span of 12 bases. The germline V gene has CDR1 SGHRS and CDR2 YFSETQ. The length of the CDR3 is 14 residues. CDR3 DNA: TGCGCCAGCAGCCCAAAAACGAGGACAGATACGCAGTATTTT. This sequence encodes CASSPKTRTDTQYF.

The rearrangement joins TRBV25-1 to TRBJ2-7, with D hard to call. The CDR3 totals 12 residues. Germline CDR1 reads MGHDK; CDR2 reads SYGVNS. Trimming stripped 10 bases from V and 2 bases from J, with 12 bases between. CDR3 DNA: TGTGCCACTTCTGAACCCCCCTACGAGCAGTACTTC. As protein: CATSEPPYEQYF.